This T cell receptor (beta chain) was recovered during a study of OX40 agonist ivuxolimab in advanced cancers. Study in general: The diagnoses of dose-escalation patients were hepatocellular carcinoma, melanoma, renal cell or head and neck cancer. Study-level findings and limits: In general, CD8+ T cells held more expanded clones than CD4+ did, on average. Doses of 0.1 to 3.0 mg/kg were accompanied by clonal expansion of CD4+ and CD8+ blood T cells by week 6.

This clone has more than one count but fewer than ten. Its specificity is unknown. Germline V gene sequence: CDR1 WNHNN, CDR2 SYGVQD (reference sequence). V was trimmed by 3 bases and J by 1 base, leaving 3 bases between them. The CDR3 loop spans 13 amino acids. TCRdb keeps only in-frame clones here, not all; method: immunoSEQ multiplex PCR. The sample has about 60,000 clones, roughly 92% seen once. The receptor was derived from an adult with an advanced solid tumor such as melanoma, head and neck, liver or kidney cancer. Here the sequenced sample was CD4+ or CD8+ T cells sorted from blood, taken in a trial of the OX40 agonist ivuxolimab. The chain is built from TRBV10-1 and TRBJ2-2; no firm D call. For the CDR3, the DNA is TGCGCCAGCAGTGAACGGAACACCGGGGAGCTGTTTTTT. Translation: CASSERNTGELFF.